A selection of T cell receptor beta chains follows, all from one sample in a study of blood T cell repertoires in COVID-19. Clones were read by immunoSEQ multiplex PCR, and TCRdb kept only the in-frame ones, dropping some. The sample has tens of thousands of clones, around 89% seen once. Material for sequencing was peripheral blood. The receptors derive from a human donor in a cohort sampled during active COVID-19. The CDR3 runs from the conserved cysteine through the conserved F or W. A D gene is named only where the DNA matches it firmly. The listing skips clone size in some rows; elsewhere it reads once, few, many or a size class.

V	D	J	size	DNA	CDR3
TRBV6-2/TRBV6-3	TRBD1	TRBJ2-7	NA	TGTGCCAGCAGTCCCCCCCGGACAGGGAGCTCCTACGAGCAGTACTTC	CASSPPRTGSSYEQYF
TRBV5-4	NA	TRBJ2-1	NA	TGTGCCAGCAGCCCCCTAACGGGATCGATCTACAATGAGCAGTTCTTC	CASSPLTGSIYNEQFF
TRBV28	NA	TRBJ1-1	NA	TGTGCCAGCAGTCCTCTTCGGTCGAACGCTGAAGCTTTCTTT	CASSPLRSNAEAFF
TRBV5-6	NA	TRBJ1-3	few	TGTGCCACCCAGCTCTGGTACCGGACGGGAAGCTCTGGAAACACCATATATTTT	CATQLWYRTGSSGNTIYF
TRBV3-1/TRBV3-2	TRBD2	TRBJ2-5	NA	TGTGCCAGCAGCCGCCTTTCCGGGACTAGCGAAGAGACCCAGTACTTC	CASSRLSGTSEETQYF
TRBV7-9	NA	TRBJ2-1	few	TGTGCCAGCAGCTTAGTCCGGGATCGGCTCATTCGGCTTTACAATGAGCAGTTCTTC	CASSLVRDRLIRLYNEQFF
TRBV27	NA	TRBJ1-5	NA	TGTGCCAGCAGTTTAGAGGCCGGCGGGGTAGGGCCCCAGCATTTT	CASSLEAGGVGPQHF
TRBV27	NA	TRBJ2-7	NA	TGTGCCACCCGGTGGGGGGTCGGCTACGAGCAGTACTTC	CATRWGVGYEQYF
TRBV28	TRBD2	TRBJ2-3	NA	TGTGCCAGCAGTATGGCGGGAGGAGGAGATACGCAGTATTTT	CASSMAGGGDTQYF
TRBV4-3	TRBD1	TRBJ1-1	NA	TGCGCCAGCAGCCAAGACAGGGGGCTGTGGACTGAAGCTTTCTTT	CASSQDRGLWTEAFF
TRBV7-8	NA	TRBJ1-1	NA	TGTGCCAGCAGCGTCTCAGGGGCTGGCACTGAAGCTTTCTTT	CASSVSGAGTEAFF
TRBV5-3	TRBD1	TRBJ2-7	NA	TGTGCCAGAAGCTCGATTAGACAGGGTTTGCTCCTCGAGCAGTACTTC	CARSSIRQGLLLEQYF
TRBV5-5	TRBD1	TRBJ1-5	NA	TGTGCCAGCAGCTTGGGGACAGGGGGAGATCAGCCCCAGCATTTT	CASSLGTGGDQPQHF
TRBV5-4	NA	TRBJ2-7	NA	TGTGCCAGCAGCTTAAGGAGTCTACGGTCAGGGGTGCCCTACGAGCAGTACTTC	CASSLRSLRSGVPYEQYF
TRBV30	TRBD2	TRBJ2-7	NA	TGTGCCTGGCAAAGCGGGAGGTCCTACTACGAGCAGTACTTC	CAWQSGRSYYEQYF
TRBV12-3/TRBV12-4	TRBD2	TRBJ2-1	NA	TGTGCCAGCAGGATAGCGGGGGGAATATTCTTC	CASRIAGGIFF
TRBV30	NA	TRBJ1-5	NA	TGTGCCTGGAGTGTACAGAGTTATCAGCCCCAGCATTTT	CAWSVQSYQPQHF
TRBV6-5	NA	TRBJ2-7	NA	TGTGCCAGCACCATGTTCTACGAGCAGTACTTC	CASTMFYEQYF
TRBV3-1/TRBV3-2	NA	TRBJ1-2	NA	TGTGCCAGCAGCCAACGAGGGTCCAACTATGGCTACACCTTC	CASSQRGSNYGYTF
TRBV11-3	TRBD2	TRBJ2-1	NA	TGTGCCAGCAGCCAAGGACTAGCGGGTGACAATGAGCAGTTCTTC	CASSQGLAGDNEQFF
TRBV12-5	TRBD1	TRBJ1-2	once	TGTGCTAGTGGTGGGACAGACTCAAATCTCTATGGCTACACCTTC	CASGGTDSNLYGYTF
TRBV7-8	TRBD1	TRBJ1-6	NA	TGTGCCAGCAGCGGAAGGACAGGGGAAGAGGCACCCCTCCACTTT	CASSGRTGEEAPLHF
TRBV9	NA	TRBJ1-1	NA	TGTGCCAGCAGCCCCCCCGGGGGGGTGAACACTGAAGCTTTCTTT	CASSPPGGVNTEAFF
TRBV5-1	TRBD1	TRBJ1-2	NA	TGCGCCAGCAGCTTGGAGGGGGCGCAGGTTTATGGCTACACCTTC	CASSLEGAQVYGYTF
TRBV11-2	NA	TRBJ1-3	NA	TGTGCCAGCAGCTTGGGGCGGGGGAAGGGGACTGGAAACACCATATATTTT	CASSLGRGKGTGNTIYF
TRBV9	TRBD2	TRBJ2-7	NA	TGTGCCAGCAGTCCCCTCTCCGGGACTAGCGGGACCAGCTCCTACGAGCAGTACTTC	CASSPLSGTSGTSSYEQYF
TRBV6-1	TRBD2	TRBJ2-7	NA	TGTGCCAGCAGTGACCCGGTGGGGAGGGCGGGCAGACAGTACTTC	CASSDPVGRAGRQYF
TRBV7-2	NA	TRBJ1-5	NA	TGTGCCAGCAGCCCGCGATCAAACCAAAATACAGAGCAGCATTTT	CASSPRSNQNTEQHF
TRBV15	TRBD2	TRBJ2-7	NA	TGTGCCACCAGCAGAGTTGGTAGCGGGGCGCCCAGTGACGAGCAGTACTTC	CATSRVGSGAPSDEQYF
TRBV6-5	NA	TRBJ1-1	NA	TGTGCCAGCAAGGGGAACAGGCGGAACACTGAAGCTTTCTTT	CASKGNRRNTEAFF
TRBV5-5	NA	TRBJ1-1	NA	TGTGCCAGCAGCTTGTCGGGGAGCCTTGAAGCTTTCTTT	CASSLSGSLEAFF
TRBV4-2	TRBD2	TRBJ2-2	NA	TGTGCCAGCAGCCAACTAGTTGGGGGGGGAGACACCGGGGAGCTGTTTTTT	CASSQLVGGGDTGELFF
TRBV5-4	TRBD2	TRBJ2-7	NA	TGTGCCAGCAGCTTCGAACCTAGCGGATACGAGCAGTACTTC	CASSFEPSGYEQYF
TRBV9	NA	TRBJ2-7	NA	TGTGCCAGCAGCGCCATCCCAGTCACAAGCTCCTACGAGCAGTACTTC	CASSAIPVTSSYEQYF
TRBV9	NA	TRBJ2-2	once	TGTGCCAGCAGCGTAGGGGGGCAGGCCCCAAACACCGGGGAGCTGTTTTTT	CASSVGGQAPNTGELFF
TRBV5-4	TRBD2	TRBJ2-7	NA	TGTGCCAGCAGCCTAGCGGGAGGGCCACACGAGCAGTACTTC	CASSLAGGPHEQYF
TRBV27	TRBD2	TRBJ2-7	NA	TGTGCCAGCAGTTTATCAGGAGCGGGATCCTACGAGCAGTACTTC	CASSLSGAGSYEQYF
TRBV9	NA	TRBJ2-6	NA	TGTGCCAGCAGCGCCATTGGCCGAGGCTCTGGGGCCAACGTCCTGACTTTC	CASSAIGRGSGANVLTF
TRBV7-6	NA	TRBJ2-3	NA	TGTGCCAGCAGCTTAGGGAGCCCGACCACGCAGTATTTT	CASSLGSPTTQYF
TRBV10-2	TRBD2	TRBJ2-1	NA	TGCGCCAGCAGTAGCGGGGTTAGGAATGAGCAGTTCTTC	CASSSGVRNEQFF
TRBV19	NA	TRBJ1-1	NA	TGTGCCAGTAGTATAGTACTAGGGAAGAACACTGAAGCTTTCTTT	CASSIVLGKNTEAFF
TRBV5-8	NA	TRBJ2-3	NA	TGTGCCAGCAGCGTGGGAACTAGTTCGACAGATACGCAGTATTTT	CASSVGTSSTDTQYF
TRBV7-2	NA	TRBJ1-1	NA	TGTGCCAGCAGCTTAGGCCCTCTGAGAAACACTGAAGCTTTCTTT	CASSLGPLRNTEAFF
TRBV28	TRBD2	TRBJ2-3	NA	TGTGCCAGCAGTTTATACGGGAGGGCCGTTACAGATACGCAGTATTTT	CASSLYGRAVTDTQYF
TRBV2	NA	TRBJ2-5	NA	TGTGCCAGCAGAAGATCGCTAGATAGAACCCAGTACTTC	CASRRSLDRTQYF
TRBV11-2	NA	TRBJ1-3	NA	TGTGCCAGCAGCCCAACGGGGTCTGGAAACACCATATATTTT	CASSPTGSGNTIYF
TRBV11-1	NA	TRBJ2-5	NA	TGTGCCAGCAGCTTAGGGGCAGGGAGCGGGTTGGAGACCCAGTACTTC	CASSLGAGSGLETQYF